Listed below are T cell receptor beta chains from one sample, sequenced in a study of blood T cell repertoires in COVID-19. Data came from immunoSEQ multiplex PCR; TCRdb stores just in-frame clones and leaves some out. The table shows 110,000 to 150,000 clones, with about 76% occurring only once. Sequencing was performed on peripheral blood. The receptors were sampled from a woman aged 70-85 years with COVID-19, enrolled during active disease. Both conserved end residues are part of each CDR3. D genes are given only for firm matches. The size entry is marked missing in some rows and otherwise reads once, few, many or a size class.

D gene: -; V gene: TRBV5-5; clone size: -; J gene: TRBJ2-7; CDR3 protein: CASSLLDTYEQYF; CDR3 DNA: TGTGCCAGCAGCTTACTGGACACCTACGAGCAGTACTTC
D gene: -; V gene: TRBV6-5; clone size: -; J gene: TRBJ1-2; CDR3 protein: CASTVPGLFALTF; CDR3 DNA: TGTGCCAGCACTGTACCGGGACTCTTCGCCCTCACCTTC
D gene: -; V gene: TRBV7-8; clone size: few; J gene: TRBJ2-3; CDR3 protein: CASSLALWQGLADTQYF; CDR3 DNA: TGTGCCAGCAGCTTAGCGCTTTGGCAGGGTCTCGCAGATACGCAGTATTTT
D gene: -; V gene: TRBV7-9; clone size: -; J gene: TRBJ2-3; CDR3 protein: CASSLGGQYF; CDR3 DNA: TGTGCCAGCAGCTTAGGAGGGCAGTATTTT
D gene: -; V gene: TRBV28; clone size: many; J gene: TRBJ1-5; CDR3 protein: CASSLDTGHSNQPQHF; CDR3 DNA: TGTGCCAGCAGTTTGGATACGGGACACTCAAATCAGCCCCAGCATTTT
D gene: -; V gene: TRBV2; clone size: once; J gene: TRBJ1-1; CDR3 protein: CASGPPGWTEAFF; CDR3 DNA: TGTGCCAGCGGACCCCCAGGGTGGACTGAAGCTTTCTTT
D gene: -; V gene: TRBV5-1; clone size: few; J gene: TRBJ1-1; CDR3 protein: CASSLRGTSLTTEAFF; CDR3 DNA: TGCGCCAGCAGCTTGCGGGGTACCAGCCTCACCACTGAAGCTTTCTTT
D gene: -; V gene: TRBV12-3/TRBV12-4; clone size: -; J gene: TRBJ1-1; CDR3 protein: CASSQEDVAEAFF; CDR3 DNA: TGTGCCAGCAGTCAGGAGGATGTAGCTGAAGCTTTCTTT
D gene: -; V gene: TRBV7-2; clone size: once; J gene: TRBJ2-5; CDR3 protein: CASSPGGGPGTQYF; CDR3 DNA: TGTGCCAGCAGCCCAGGAGGAGGCCCAGGGACCCAGTACTTC
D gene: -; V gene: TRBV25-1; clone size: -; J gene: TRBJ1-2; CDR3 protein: CASSYGVLSDGYTF; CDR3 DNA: TGTGCCAGCAGTTACGGGGTTCTAAGCGATGGCTACACCTTC
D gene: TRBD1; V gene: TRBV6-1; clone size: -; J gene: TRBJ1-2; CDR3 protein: CASSETGDYGYTF; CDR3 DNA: TGTGCCAGCAGTGAAACAGGGGACTATGGCTACACCTTC
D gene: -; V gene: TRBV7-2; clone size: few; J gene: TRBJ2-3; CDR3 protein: CASSLRGQPTDTQYF; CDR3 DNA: TGTGCCAGCAGCTTAAGAGGCCAACCCACAGATACGCAGTATTTT
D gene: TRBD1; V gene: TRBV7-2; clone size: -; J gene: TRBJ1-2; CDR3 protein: CASSGPTGGAPNTF; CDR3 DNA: TGTGCCAGCAGCGGTCCGACAGGGGGCGCGCCCAACACCTTC
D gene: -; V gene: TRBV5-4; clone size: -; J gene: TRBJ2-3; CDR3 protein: CASSLWRSTSTDTQYF; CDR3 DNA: TGTGCCAGCAGCTTGTGGAGAAGCACTAGCACAGATACGCAGTATTTT
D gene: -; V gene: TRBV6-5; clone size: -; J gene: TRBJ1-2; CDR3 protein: CASSYSRQIPNYGYTF; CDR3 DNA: TGTGCCAGCAGTTACTCGCGACAGATCCCTAACTATGGCTACACCTTC
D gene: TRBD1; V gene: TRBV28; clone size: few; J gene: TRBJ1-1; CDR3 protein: CATATGRAFF; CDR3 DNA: TGTGCCACCGCGACAGGGCGGGCTTTCTTT
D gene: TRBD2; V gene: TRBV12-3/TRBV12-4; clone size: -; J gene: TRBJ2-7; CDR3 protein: CASKRDVLEQYF; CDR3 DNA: TGTGCCAGCAAGCGGGATGTGTTGGAGCAGTACTTC
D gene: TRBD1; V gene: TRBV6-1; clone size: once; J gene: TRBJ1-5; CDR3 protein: CASSDFTGTGGVKPQHF; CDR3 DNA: TGTGCCAGCAGTGACTTTACCGGGACAGGGGGCGTGAAGCCCCAGCATTTT
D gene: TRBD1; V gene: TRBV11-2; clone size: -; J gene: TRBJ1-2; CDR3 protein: CASSPQQGAYGYTF; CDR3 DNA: TGTGCCAGCAGCCCACAGCAGGGGGCCTATGGCTACACCTTC
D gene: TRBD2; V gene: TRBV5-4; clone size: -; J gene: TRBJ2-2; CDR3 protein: CASRPSASGGLNTGELFF; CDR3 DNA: TGTGCCAGCCGGCCGAGTGCTAGCGGGGGCCTCAACACCGGGGAGCTGTTTTTT
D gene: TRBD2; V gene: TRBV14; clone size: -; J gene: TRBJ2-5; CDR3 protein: CASSQDGGLAGWYQETQYF; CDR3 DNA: TGTGCCAGCAGCCAAGACGGGGGCCTAGCGGGGTGGTACCAAGAGACCCAGTACTTC
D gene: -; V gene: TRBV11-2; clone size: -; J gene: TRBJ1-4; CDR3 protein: CASSLGGQGREKLFF; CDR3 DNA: TGTGCCAGCAGCTTAGGGGGGCAGGGACGTGAAAAACTGTTTTTT
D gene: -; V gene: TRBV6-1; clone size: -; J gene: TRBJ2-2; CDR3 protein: CASSEDGGTTGELFF; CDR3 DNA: TGTGCCAGCAGTGAAGATGGGGGGACCACCGGGGAGCTGTTTTTT
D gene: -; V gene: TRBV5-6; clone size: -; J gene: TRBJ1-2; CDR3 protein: CASSRGLAQGSYGYTF; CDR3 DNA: TGTGCCAGCAGCCGGGGGTTGGCACAAGGCAGCTATGGCTACACCTTC
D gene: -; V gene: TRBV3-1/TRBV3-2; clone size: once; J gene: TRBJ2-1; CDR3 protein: CASSQNTHSYNEQFF; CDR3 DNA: TGTGCCAGCAGCCAAAACACCCACTCCTACAATGAGCAGTTCTTC
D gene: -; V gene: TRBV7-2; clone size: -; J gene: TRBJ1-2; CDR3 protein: CASSLARNSGYTF; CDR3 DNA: TGTGCCAGCAGCTTAGCACGCAACAGCGGCTACACCTTC
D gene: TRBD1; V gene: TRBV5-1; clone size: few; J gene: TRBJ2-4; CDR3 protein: CASSSTGGWTKNIQYF; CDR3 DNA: TGCGCCAGCAGCTCGACAGGGGGCTGGACCAAAAACATTCAGTACTTC
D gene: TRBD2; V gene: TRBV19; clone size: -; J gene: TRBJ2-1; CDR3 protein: CASSMRGGKLNNEQFF; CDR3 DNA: TGTGCCAGTAGTATGCGGGGGGGCAAATTGAACAATGAGCAGTTCTTC
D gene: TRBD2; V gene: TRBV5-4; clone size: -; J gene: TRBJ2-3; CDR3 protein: CASSRLAGGTDTQYF; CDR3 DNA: TGTGCCAGCAGCCGACTAGCGGGGGGGACAGATACGCAGTATTTT